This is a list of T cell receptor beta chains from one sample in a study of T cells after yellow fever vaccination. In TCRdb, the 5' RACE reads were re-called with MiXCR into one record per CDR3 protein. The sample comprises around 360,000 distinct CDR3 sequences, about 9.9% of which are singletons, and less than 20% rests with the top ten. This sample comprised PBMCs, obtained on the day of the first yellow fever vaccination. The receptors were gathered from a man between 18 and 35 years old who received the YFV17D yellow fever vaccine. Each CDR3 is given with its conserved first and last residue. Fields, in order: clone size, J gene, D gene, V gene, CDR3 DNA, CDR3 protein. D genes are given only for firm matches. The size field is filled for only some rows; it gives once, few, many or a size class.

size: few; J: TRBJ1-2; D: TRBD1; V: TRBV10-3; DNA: TGTGCCATCAGTGAGACAGGGGCCTTAAACTATGGCTACACCTTC; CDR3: CAISETGALNYGYTF
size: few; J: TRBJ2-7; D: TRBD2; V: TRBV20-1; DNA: TGCAGTGCTAGAGCCGGGACTAGCGGGAACCAGTACTTC; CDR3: CSARAGTSGNQYF
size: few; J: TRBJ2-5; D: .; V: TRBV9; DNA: TGTGCCAGCAGCCTTGGGGGGGGACAGCCACAAGAGACCCAGTACTTC; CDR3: CASSLGGGQPQETQYF
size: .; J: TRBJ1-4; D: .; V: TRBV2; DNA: TGTGCCAGCAGTGAATGGGTTTTGGAAAAACTGTTTTTT; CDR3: CASSEWVLEKLFF
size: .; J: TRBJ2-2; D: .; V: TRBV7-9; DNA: TGTGCCAGCACCCCATGGGGCGGCACGAACACCGGGGAGCTGTTTTTT; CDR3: CASTPWGGTNTGELFF
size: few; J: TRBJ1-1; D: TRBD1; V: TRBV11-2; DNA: TGTGCCAGCAAATCCTACAGGGGTGGGACTGAAGCTTTCTTT; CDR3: CASKSYRGGTEAFF
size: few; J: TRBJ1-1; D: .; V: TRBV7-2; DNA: TGTGCCAGCAGTCGCGGACGGGAGAACACTGAAGCTTTCTTT; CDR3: CASSRGRENTEAFF
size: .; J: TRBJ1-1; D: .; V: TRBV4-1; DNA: TGCGCCAGCAGCCAAGAACAGCACGGGGGGGACCTGAACACTGAAGCTTTCTTT; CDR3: CASSQEQHGGDLNTEAFF
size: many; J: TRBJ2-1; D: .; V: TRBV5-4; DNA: TGTGCCAGCAGCCGGGCCTCGGTAGGTGGCGATGAGCAGTTCTTC; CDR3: CASSRASVGGDEQFF
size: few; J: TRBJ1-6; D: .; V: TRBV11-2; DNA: TGTGCCAGCAGCTCACAACAGGGAGGTTTCGGTAATTCACCCCTCCACTTT; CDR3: CASSSQQGGFGNSPLHF
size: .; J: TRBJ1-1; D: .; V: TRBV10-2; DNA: TGCGCCAGCAGTGTTGGGGCGGGGGCGCATACTGAAGCTTTCTTT; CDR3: CASSVGAGAHTEAFF
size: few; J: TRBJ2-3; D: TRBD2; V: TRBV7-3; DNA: TGTGCCAGCAGCTTATCGGGAGCGGGGGCCCGACGTGTTGCGCAGTATTTT; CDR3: CASSLSGAGARRVAQYF
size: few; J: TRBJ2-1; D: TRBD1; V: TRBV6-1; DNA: TGTGCCAGCAGTGAACTTAACAGGGGCTACAATGAGCAGTTCTTC; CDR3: CASSELNRGYNEQFF
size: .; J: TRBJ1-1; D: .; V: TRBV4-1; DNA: TGCGCCAGCAGCCTCCTGACGGCGGGCTCTGAAGCTTTCTTT; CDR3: CASSLLTAGSEAFF
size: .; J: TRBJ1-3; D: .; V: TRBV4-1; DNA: TGCGCCAGCAGCCAAGCAGTTCTCAGCTCTGGAAACACCATATATTTT; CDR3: CASSQAVLSSGNTIYF
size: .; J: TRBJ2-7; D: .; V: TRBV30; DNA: TGTGCCTGGAGACCGGGTATGGGCGAGCAGTACTTC; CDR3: CAWRPGMGEQYF
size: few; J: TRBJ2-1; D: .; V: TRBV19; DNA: TGTGCCAGTAGTATTTTGACCAGCAATGAGCAGTTCTTC; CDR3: CASSILTSNEQFF
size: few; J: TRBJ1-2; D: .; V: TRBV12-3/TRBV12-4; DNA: TGTGCCAGCAGCCCACCGAGCGAATTGGCTGGCTACACCTTC; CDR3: CASSPPSELAGYTF
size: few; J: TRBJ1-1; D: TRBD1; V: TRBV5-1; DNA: TGCGCCAGCAGTCCGACAGGGTACACTGAAGCTTTCTTT; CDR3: CASSPTGYTEAFF
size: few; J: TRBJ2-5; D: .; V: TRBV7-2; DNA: TGTGCCAGCAGCTCTGTATCGGGGGTCCAAGAGACCCAGTACTTC; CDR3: CASSSVSGVQETQYF
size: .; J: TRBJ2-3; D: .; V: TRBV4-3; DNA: TGCGCCAGCAGCCAGGAACGCAAAAAACGGGGAGATACGCAGTATTTT; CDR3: CASSQERKKRGDTQYF
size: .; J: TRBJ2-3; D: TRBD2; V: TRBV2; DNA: TGTGCCAGCAGTCGGGCTAGCGGGGGGGGCGCTTTT; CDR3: CASSRASGGGAF
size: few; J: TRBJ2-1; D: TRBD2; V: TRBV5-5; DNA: TGTGCCAGCAGCTTACAGGGACTAGGCGAGCAGTTCTTC; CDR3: CASSLQGLGEQFF
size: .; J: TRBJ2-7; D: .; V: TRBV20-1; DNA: TGCAGTGCTAAGTTCCTCGAGCAGTACTTC; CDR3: CSAKFLEQYF
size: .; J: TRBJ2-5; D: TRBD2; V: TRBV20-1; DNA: TGCAGTGCTAGAGTCCCCCCCCGGGGGGGAGAGACCCAGTACTTC; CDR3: CSARVPPRGGETQYF
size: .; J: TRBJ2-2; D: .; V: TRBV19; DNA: TGTGCCAGTAGTACCCAGGCCTTCACCGGGGAGCTGTTTTTT; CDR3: CASSTQAFTGELFF
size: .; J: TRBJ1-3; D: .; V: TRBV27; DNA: TGTGCCAGCGCTTCAAATGGGGGAAACACCATATATTTT; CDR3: CASASNGGNTIYF
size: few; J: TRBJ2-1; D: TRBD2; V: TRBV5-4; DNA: TGTGCCAGCAGCTTGGGGACTAGCGGGGGTGCTTTAAAACCAAGGAGCTCCTACAATGAGCAGTTCTTC; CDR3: CASSLGTSGGALKPRSSYNEQFF
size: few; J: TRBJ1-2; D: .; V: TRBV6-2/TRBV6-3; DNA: TGTGCCAGCAGTCGGACAGACAATGGCTACACCTTC; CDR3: CASSRTDNGYTF
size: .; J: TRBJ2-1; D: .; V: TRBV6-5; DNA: TGTGCCACCTCCCCCGGCCAGAATGAGCAGTTCTTC; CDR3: CATSPGQNEQFF
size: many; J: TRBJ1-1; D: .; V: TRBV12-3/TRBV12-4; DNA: TGTGCCAGCAGCTTTACAGGTATGAACACTGAAGCTTTCTTT; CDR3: CASSFTGMNTEAFF
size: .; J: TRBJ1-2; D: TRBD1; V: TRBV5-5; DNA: TGTGCCAGCAGCCCGAAGACGGGACAGGCATACTATGGCTACACCTTC; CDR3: CASSPKTGQAYYGYTF
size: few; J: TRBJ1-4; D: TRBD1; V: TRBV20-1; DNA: TGCAGTGCTAGCTCGACAGGGGTTAGCGAAAAACTGTTTTTT; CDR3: CSASSTGVSEKLFF
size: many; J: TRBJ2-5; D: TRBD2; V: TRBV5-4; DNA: TGTGCCAGCAGCTCCCCTAGCGGGGGGACTCTACAAGAGACCCAGTACTTC; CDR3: CASSSPSGGTLQETQYF
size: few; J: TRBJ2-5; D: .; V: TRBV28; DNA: TGTGCCAGCAGTTCACATCACGGCCTGAGAGAAGAAGAGACCCAGTACTTC; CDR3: CASSSHHGLREEETQYF
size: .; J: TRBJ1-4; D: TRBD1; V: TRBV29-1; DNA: TGCAGCGTTTTAGACAGGGGGACTAATGAAAAACTGTTTTTT; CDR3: CSVLDRGTNEKLFF
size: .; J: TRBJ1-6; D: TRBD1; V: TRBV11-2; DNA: TGTGCCAGCAGCTTAGCGGACAGGGATCACTCACCCCTCCACTTT; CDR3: CASSLADRDHSPLHF
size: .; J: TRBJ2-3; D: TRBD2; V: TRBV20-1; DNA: TGCAGTGCAATAGCAGCTAGCGGGGCCCCAGATACGCAGTATTTT; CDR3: CSAIAASGAPDTQYF
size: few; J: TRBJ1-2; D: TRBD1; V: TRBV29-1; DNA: TGCAGCGTACTCCTAGGTCCAGGGGGCTATAGTGGCTACACCTTC; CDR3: CSVLLGPGGYSGYTF
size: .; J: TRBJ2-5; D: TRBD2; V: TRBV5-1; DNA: TGCGCCAGCAGCTTTACTAGCGGCAAGGAGACCCAGTACTTC; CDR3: CASSFTSGKETQYF
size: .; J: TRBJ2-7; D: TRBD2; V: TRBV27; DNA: TGTGCCAGCAGTTTATCGGAGGCACTAGCGGGCTACGAGCAGTACTTC; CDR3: CASSLSEALAGYEQYF
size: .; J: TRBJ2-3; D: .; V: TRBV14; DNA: TGTGCCAGCAGCCAAGATCCCGCAGGCCTTACGCAGTATTTT; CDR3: CASSQDPAGLTQYF
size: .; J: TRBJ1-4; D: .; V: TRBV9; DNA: TGTGCCAGCGGCGTAGGGCCCCAGTTTGCAACTAATGAAAAACTGTTTTTT; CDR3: CASGVGPQFATNEKLFF
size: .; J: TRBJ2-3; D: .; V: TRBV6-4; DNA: TGTGCCAGCAGTGCTCGCGGTGCGTTAGATACGCAGTATTTT; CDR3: CASSARGALDTQYF
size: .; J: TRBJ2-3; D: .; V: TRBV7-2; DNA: TGTGCCAGCAGCCCGGTCGGAAACTCAGATACGCAGTATTTT; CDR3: CASSPVGNSDTQYF
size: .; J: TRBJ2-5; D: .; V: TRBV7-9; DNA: TGTGCCAGCAGCTACAGGGGAGGCGCAGAGACCCAGTACTTC; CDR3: CASSYRGGAETQYF
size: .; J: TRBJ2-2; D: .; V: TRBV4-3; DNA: TGCGCCAGCAAGCTCAGGGATAGCACCGGGGAGCTGTTTTTT; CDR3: CASKLRDSTGELFF
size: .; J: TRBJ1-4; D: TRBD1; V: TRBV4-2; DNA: TGTGCCAGCAGCCAAGAGAGGGGGACAGGGGGCAGGGAAAAACTGTTTTTT; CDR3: CASSQERGTGGREKLFF